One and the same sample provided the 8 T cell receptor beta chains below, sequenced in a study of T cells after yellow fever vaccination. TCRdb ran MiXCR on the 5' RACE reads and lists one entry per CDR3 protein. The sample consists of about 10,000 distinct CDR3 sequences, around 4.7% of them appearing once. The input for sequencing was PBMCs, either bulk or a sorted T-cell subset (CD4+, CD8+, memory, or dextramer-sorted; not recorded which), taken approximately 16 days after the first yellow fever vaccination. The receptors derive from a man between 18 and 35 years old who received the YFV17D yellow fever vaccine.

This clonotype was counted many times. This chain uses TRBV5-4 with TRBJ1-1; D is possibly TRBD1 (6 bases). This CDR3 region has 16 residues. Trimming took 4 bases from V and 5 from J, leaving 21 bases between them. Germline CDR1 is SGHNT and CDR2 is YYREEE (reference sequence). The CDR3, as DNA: TGTGCCAGCAGCCGTCCTTTTTTAAAACAGGGTACTGAAGCTTTCTTT. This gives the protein CASSRPFLKQGTEAFF.

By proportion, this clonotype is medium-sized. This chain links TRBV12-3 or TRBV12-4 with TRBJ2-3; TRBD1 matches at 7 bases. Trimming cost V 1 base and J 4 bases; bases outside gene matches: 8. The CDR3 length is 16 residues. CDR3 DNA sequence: TGTGCCAGCAGTTTAGGAGGGGGCCCTGGGGCAGATACGCAGTATTTT. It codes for CASSLGGGPGADTQYF.

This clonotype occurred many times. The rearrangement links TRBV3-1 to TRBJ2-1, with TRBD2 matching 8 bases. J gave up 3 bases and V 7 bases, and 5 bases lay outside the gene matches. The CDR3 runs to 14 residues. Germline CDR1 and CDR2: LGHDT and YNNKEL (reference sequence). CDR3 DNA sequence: TGTGCCAGCACCCTAGCGGGTAACTACAATGAGCAGTTCTTC. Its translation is CASTLAGNYNEQFF.

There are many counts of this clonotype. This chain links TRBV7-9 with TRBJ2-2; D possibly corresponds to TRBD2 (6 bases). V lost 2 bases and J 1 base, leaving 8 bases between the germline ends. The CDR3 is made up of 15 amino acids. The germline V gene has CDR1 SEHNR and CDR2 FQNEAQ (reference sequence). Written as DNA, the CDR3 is TGTGCCAGCAGCTTATATAGCGGGAACACCGGGGAGCTGTTTTTT. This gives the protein CASSLYSGNTGELFF.

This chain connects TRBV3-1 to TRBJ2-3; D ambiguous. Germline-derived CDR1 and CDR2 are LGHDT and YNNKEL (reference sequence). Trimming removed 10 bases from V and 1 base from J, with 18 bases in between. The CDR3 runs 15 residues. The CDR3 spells CATSKQDPCTDTQYF. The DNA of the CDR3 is TGTGCCACCTCCAAGCAGGACCCTTGCACAGATACGCAGTATTTT.

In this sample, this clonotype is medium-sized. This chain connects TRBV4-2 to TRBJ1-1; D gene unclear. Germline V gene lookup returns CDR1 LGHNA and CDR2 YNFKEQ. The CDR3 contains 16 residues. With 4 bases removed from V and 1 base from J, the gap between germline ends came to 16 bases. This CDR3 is CASSLGGAQTNTEAFF. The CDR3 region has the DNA TGTGCCAGCAGCCTCGGAGGTGCGCAGACGAACACTGAAGCTTTCTTT.

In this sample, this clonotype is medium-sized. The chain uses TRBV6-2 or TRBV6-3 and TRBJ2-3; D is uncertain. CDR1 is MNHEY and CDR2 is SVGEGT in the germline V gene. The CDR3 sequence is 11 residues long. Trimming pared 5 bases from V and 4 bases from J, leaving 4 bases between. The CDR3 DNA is TGTGCCAGCAGTCGGCCAGATACGCAGTATTTT. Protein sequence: CASSRPDTQYF.

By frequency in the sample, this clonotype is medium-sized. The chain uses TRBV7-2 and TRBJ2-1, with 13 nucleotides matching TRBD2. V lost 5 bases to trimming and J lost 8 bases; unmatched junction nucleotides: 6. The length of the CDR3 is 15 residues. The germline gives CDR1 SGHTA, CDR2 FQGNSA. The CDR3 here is CASSNRLAGGDEQFF. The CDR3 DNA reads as TGTGCCAGCAGCAACCGACTAGCGGGGGGCGATGAGCAGTTCTTC.